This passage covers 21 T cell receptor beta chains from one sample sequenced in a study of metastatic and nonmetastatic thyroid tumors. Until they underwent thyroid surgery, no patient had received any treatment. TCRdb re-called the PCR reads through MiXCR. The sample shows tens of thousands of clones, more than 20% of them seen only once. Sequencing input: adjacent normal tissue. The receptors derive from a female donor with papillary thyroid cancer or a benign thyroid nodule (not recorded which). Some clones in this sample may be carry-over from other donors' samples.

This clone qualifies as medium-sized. CDR3 nucleotides: TGTGCCAGCAGTTCTTCTAGCGGGAGTTCCTACAATGAGCAGTTCTTC. Translated, it gives CASSSSSGSSYNEQFF. J is TRBJ2-1 and V is TRBV6-6; 10 bases map to TRBD2. The CDR3 is 16 amino acids. Germline V gene lookup returns CDR1 MNHNY and CDR2 SVGAGI (reference sequence). Trimming at V came to 4 bases and at J to 1 base, leaving 4 bases not matched to a gene.

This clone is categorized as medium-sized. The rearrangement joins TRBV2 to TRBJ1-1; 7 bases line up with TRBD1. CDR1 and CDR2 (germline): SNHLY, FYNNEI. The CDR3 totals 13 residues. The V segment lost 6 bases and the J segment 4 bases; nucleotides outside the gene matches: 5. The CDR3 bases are TGTGCCAGCAGCGGACAGGCCCGCACTGAAGCTTTCTTT. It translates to CASSGQARTEAFF.

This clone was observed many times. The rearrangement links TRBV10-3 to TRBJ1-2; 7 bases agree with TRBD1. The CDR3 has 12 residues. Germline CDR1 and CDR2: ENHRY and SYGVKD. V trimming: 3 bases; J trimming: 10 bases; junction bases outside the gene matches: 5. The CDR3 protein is CAISDPGQFYTF. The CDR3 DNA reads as TGTGCCATCAGTGACCCGGGACAGTTCTACACCTTC.

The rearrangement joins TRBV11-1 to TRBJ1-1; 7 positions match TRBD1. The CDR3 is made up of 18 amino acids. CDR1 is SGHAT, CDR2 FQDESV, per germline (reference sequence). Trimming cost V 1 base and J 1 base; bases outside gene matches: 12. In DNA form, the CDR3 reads TGTGCCAGCAGCTTAGACCATCTACAGGGGAGGAGGAACACTGAAGCTTTCTTT. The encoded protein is CASSLDHLQGRRNTEAFF.

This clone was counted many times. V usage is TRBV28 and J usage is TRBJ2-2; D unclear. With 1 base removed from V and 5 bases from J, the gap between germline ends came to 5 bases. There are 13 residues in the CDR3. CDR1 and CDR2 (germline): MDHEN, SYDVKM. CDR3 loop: CASSLSATGELFF. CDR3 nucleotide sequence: TGTGCCAGCAGTTTATCCGCGACCGGGGAGCTGTTTTTT.

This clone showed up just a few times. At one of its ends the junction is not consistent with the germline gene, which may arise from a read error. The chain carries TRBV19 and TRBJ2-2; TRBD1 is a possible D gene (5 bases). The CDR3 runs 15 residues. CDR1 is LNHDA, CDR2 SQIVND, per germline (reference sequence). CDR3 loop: CASNISRVNTAELFF. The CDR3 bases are TGTGCCAGTAATATTTCCAGGGTGAACACCGCGGAGCTGTTTTTT. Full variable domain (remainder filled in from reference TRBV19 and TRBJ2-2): DGGITQSPKYLFRKEGQNVTLSCEQNLNHDAMYWYRQDPGQGLRLIYYSQIVNDFQKGDIAEGYSVSREKKESFPLTVTSAQKNPTAFYLCASNISRVNTAELFFGEGSRLTVL.

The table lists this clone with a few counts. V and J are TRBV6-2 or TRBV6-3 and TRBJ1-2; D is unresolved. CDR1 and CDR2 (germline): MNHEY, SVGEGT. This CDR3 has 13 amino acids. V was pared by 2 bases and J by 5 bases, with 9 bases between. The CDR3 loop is CASSYRGPYGYTF. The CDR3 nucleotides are TGTGCCAGCAGTTACCGCGGACCGTATGGCTACACCTTC.

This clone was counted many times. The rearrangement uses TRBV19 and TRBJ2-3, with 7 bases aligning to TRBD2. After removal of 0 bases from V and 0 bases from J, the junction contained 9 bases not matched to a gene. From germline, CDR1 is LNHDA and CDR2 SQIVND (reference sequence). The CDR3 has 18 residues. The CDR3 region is CASSIEAAGPSSTDTQYF. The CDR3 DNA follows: TGTGCCAGTAGTATAGAGGCAGCGGGACCTTCTAGCACAGATACGCAGTATTTT. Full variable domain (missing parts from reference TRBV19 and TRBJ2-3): DGGITQSPKYLFRKEGQNVTLSCEQNLNHDAMYWYRQDPGQGLRLIYYSQIVNDFQKGDIAEGYSVSREKKESFPLTVTSAQKNPTAFYLCASSIEAAGPSSTDTQYFGPGTRLTVL.

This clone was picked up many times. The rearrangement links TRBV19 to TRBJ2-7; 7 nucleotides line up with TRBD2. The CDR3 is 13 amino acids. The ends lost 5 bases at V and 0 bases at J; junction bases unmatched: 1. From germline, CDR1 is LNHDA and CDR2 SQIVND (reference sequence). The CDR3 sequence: CASSGGGSYEQYF. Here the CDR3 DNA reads TGTGCCAGTAGTGGGGGGGGCTCCTACGAGCAGTACTTC.

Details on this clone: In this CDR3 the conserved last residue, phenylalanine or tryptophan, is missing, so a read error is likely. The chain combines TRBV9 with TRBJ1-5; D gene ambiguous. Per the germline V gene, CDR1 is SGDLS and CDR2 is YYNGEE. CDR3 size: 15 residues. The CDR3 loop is CATSGPGNSNQPQHL. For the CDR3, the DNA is TGTGCCACCAGCGGACCCGGGAACAGCAATCAGCCCCAGCATCTT.

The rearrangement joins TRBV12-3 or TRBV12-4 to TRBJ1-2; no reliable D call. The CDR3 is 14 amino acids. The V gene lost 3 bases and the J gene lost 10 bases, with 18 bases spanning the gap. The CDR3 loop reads CASSFVRTTRLYTF. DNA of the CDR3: TGTGCCAGCAGTTTTGTAAGAACTACAAGACTCTACACCTTC.

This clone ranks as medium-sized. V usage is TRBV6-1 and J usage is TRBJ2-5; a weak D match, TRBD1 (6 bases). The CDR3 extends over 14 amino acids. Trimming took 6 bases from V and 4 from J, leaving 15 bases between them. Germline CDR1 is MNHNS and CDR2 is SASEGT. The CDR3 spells CASSAERGIETQYF. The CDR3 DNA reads TGTGCCAGCAGCGCGGAGAGGGGGATAGAGACCCAGTACTTC.

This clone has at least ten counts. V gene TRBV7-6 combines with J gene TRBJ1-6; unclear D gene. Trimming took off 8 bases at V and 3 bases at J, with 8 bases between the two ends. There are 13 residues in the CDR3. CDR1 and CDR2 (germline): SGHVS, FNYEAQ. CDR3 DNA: TGTGCCAGCCGACGGGACTATAATTCACCCCTCCACTTT. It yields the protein CASRRDYNSPLHF.

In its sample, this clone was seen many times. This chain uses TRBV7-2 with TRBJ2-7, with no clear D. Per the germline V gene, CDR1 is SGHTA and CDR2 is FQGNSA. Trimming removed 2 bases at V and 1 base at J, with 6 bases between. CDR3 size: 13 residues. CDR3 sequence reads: CASSLSVSYEQYF. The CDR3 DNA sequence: TGTGCCAGCAGCTTATCTGTATCCTACGAGCAGTACTTC.

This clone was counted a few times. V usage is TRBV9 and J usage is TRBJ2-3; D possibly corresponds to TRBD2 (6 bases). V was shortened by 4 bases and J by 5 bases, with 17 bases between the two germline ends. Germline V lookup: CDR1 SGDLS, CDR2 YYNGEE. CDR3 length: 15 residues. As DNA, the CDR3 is TGTGCCAGCAGCTACGTAGGTGGGGGAGGAGATACGCAGTATTTT. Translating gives CASSYVGGGGDTQYF.

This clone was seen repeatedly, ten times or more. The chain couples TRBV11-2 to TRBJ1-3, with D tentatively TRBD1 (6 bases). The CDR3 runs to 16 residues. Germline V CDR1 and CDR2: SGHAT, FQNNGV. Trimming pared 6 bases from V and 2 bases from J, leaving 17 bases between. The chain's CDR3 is CASSLETGLAGNTIYF. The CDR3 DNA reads TGTGCCAGCAGTCTCGAAACAGGGCTCGCTGGAAACACCATATATTTT.

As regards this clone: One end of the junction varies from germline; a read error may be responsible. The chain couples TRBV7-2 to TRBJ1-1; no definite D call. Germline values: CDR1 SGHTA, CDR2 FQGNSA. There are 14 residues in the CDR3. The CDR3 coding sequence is TGTGCCAGCAGCTTAGACGTGGGGAACACTGAATCTTTCTTT. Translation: CASSLDVGNTESFF.

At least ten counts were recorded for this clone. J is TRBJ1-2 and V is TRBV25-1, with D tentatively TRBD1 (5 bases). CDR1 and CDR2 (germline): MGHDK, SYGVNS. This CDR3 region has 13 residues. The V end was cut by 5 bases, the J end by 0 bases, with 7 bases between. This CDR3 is CASSRGTNYGYTF. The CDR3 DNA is TGTGCCAGCAGTCGGGGCACTAACTATGGCTACACCTTC.

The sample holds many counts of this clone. The CDR3: CASSLDWGAGSEAFF. Here the CDR3 DNA reads TGTGCCAGCAGCTTAGATTGGGGGGCCGGCAGTGAAGCTTTCTTT. This chain links TRBV7-9 with TRBJ1-1; tentatively, D is TRBD1 (6 bases). Germline V gene data show CDR1 as SEHNR and CDR2 as FQNEAQ (reference sequence). The V end lost 1 base, the J end lost 7 bases, and 16 bases lay between the germline ends. The CDR3 is 15 residues long.

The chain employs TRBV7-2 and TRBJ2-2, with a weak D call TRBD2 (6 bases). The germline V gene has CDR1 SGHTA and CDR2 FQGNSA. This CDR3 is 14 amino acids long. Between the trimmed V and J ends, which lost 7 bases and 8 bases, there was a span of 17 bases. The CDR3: CASNRGGSSGELFF. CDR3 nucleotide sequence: TGTGCCAGCAACCGTGGGGGGAGCTCGGGGGAGCTGTTTTTT.

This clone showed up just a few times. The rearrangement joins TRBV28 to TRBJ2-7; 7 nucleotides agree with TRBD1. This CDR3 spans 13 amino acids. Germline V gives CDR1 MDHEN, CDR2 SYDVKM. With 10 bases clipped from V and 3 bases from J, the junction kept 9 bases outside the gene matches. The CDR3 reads CATERDRGYEQYF. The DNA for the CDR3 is TGTGCCACCGAAAGGGACAGAGGCTACGAGCAGTACTTC.